This is a list of T cell receptor beta chains from one sample in a study of blood T cell repertoires in COVID-19. The data were produced by immunoSEQ multiplex PCR, yet TCRdb's version contains in-frame clones alone and is incomplete. The sample carries over 85,000 clones, approximately 90% recorded once. The specimen was peripheral blood. These receptors were obtained from a human donor in a cohort sampled during active COVID-19. CDR3s include the opening cysteine and the closing phenylalanine or tryptophan. The order of the fields is D gene, J gene, clone size, V gene, CDR3 DNA, CDR3 protein. The D gene is left open where the match is weak. The size entry is marked missing in some rows and otherwise reads once, few, many or a size class.

TRBD1 TRBJ2-2 - TRBV10-2 TGCGCCAGCAGAAGCGGACAGGGCAGGGAGCTGTTTTTT CASRSGQGRELFF
- TRBJ1-2 once TRBV5-6 TGTGCCAGCAGCTTGGGCCCCGGTGTTGGCTATGGCTACACCTTC CASSLGPGVGYGYTF
- TRBJ1-5 - TRBV2 TGTGCCAGCACAGTCAGGGGTAATCAGCCCCAGCATTTT CASTVRGNQPQHF
- TRBJ1-6 - TRBV10-2 TGCGCCAGCAGGCGACAGTCAAATTCACCCCTCCACTTT CASRRQSNSPLHF
TRBD1 TRBJ2-3 - TRBV6-2/TRBV6-3 TGTGCCAGCAGTTACTCCGGGACAGGGAAGCTATTCACAGATACGCAGTATTTT CASSYSGTGKLFTDTQYF
- TRBJ1-1 - TRBV3-1/TRBV3-2 TGTGCCAGCAGCCGACAAGGAGGCACTGAAGCTTTCTTT CASSRQGGTEAFF
- TRBJ1-4 - TRBV28 TGTGCCAGCAGTCTCAATGAAAAACTGTTTTTT CASSLNEKLFF
TRBD1 TRBJ1-1 - TRBV11-2 TGTGCCAGCAGCTTAGAAACAGGGGTGTGGGCTTTCTTT CASSLETGVWAFF
- TRBJ1-1 - TRBV18 TGTGCCAGCTCACCTGGGACACAGAACACTGAAGCTTTCTTT CASSPGTQNTEAFF
- TRBJ1-2 - TRBV7-9 TGTGCCAGCACCCCCGGATGGGCAAACTATGGCTACACCTTC CASTPGWANYGYTF
- TRBJ1-6 - TRBV1 TGCACCAGCAGCCCGAACCGGGACAGGGGCCTTAGCTCCTATAATTCACCCCTCCACTTT CTSSPNRDRGLSSYNSPLHF
TRBD1 TRBJ2-5 - TRBV6-5 TGTGCCAGCAGGGCCCCAGGGGGCCAAGAGACCCAGTACTTC CASRAPGGQETQYF
TRBD2 TRBJ2-3 - TRBV7-9 TGTGCCAGCAGCCCTTGGACTAGCGGGAGTGCAGATACGCAGTATTTT CASSPWTSGSADTQYF
- TRBJ1-2 once TRBV6-5 TGTGCCAGCAGTCTACAGGGTGTGGGTGGCTACACCTTC CASSLQGVGGYTF
- TRBJ1-3 - TRBV7-9 TGTGCTACGAACCGGGGGGATAACTCTGGAAACACCATATATTTT CATNRGDNSGNTIYF
- TRBJ1-2 few TRBV27 TGTGCCAGCAGTTTTGAACGGTTCTATGGCTACACCTTC CASSFERFYGYTF
- TRBJ2-5 - TRBV6-1 TGTGCCAGCAGTGAAGCACGGTCCTCTCAAGAGACCCAGTACTTC CASSEARSSQETQYF
- TRBJ1-2 - TRBV3-1/TRBV3-2 TGTGCCAGCAGCCAAGTCCAAAACGAGGGCTACACCTTC CASSQVQNEGYTF
TRBD1 TRBJ1-4 - TRBV30 TGTGCCTGGAGTGTACACAGGGGAAAAAAACTGTTTTTT CAWSVHRGKKLFF
- TRBJ1-6 - TRBV6-5 TGTGCCAGCAGTTACTCCCCCCAGGGGATGAATTCACCCCTCCACTTT CASSYSPQGMNSPLHF
- TRBJ1-2 - TRBV7-9 TGTGCCAGCAGCTCCTGGACAGACTATGGCTACACCTTC CASSSWTDYGYTF
TRBD2 TRBJ2-2 - TRBV3-1/TRBV3-2 TGTGCCAGCAGGGATAGCGGGGGTTACACCGGGGAGCTGTTTTTT CASRDSGGYTGELFF
TRBD2 TRBJ2-5 - TRBV5-1 TGCGCCAGCAGCGCAGGACTAGTTGGGGACCAAGAGACCCAGTACTTC CASSAGLVGDQETQYF
- TRBJ1-4 - TRBV19 TGTGCCAGTAGTCCAGGACAGCATTTTACTAATGAAAAACTGTTTTTT CASSPGQHFTNEKLFF
- TRBJ1-6 - TRBV18 TGTGCCAGCTCATTGGAGACGCGGGCGCCCCTCCACTTT CASSLETRAPLHF
- TRBJ2-5 - TRBV4-1 TGCGCCAGCAGCCAAGGTCTAGCGCGCCCGTTGACCCAGTACTTC CASSQGLARPLTQYF
TRBD1 TRBJ2-3 once TRBV19 TGTGCCAGTAGTACCTCGACAGGGGGCCAGACAGATACGCAGTATTTT CASSTSTGGQTDTQYF
- TRBJ1-2 once TRBV5-4 TGTGCCAGTACACGAGGGGGTAACTATGGCTACACCTTC CASTRGGNYGYTF
TRBD2 TRBJ2-3 - TRBV5-1 TGCGCCAGCAGCTTGCTTCGTCTAGCGGGGGGGCTGGATACGCAGTATTTT CASSLLRLAGGLDTQYF
- TRBJ1-6 - TRBV18 TGTGCCAGCTCACCACGAGGGAACTCACCCCTCCACTTT CASSPRGNSPLHF
TRBD2 TRBJ2-1 - TRBV11-2 TGTGCCAGCAGCGAAGGAGCTAGCGGGAGGGCCCGGAATGAGCAGTTCTTC CASSEGASGRARNEQFF
- TRBJ1-3 - TRBV7-9 TGTGCCAGCAGCTCCCGGGGAGGAAACACCATATATTTT CASSSRGGNTIYF
- TRBJ1-5 - TRBV6-1 TGTGCCAGCAGTGAGGGGGCCGGCAATCAGCCCCAGCATTTT CASSEGAGNQPQHF
TRBD2 TRBJ2-5 - TRBV7-8 TGTGCCAGCAGCCCCGGGGGGCTAGCGGGGGAGGAGACCCAGTACTTC CASSPGGLAGEETQYF
TRBD1 TRBJ1-2 - TRBV13 TGTGCCAGCAGCTTACCAGGGGGTGGGAACTATGGCTACACCTTC CASSLPGGGNYGYTF
TRBD2 TRBJ2-7 few TRBV30 TGTGCCTGGAGTGCCACTAGCGGGTACGAGCAGTACTTC CAWSATSGYEQYF
TRBD1 TRBJ1-1 - TRBV10-3 TGTGCCATCAGCGGACAGGGGGGGAACACTGAAGCTTTCTTT CAISGQGGNTEAFF
- TRBJ2-2 - TRBV9 TGTGCCAGCAGCACTTATACCGGGGAGCTGTTTTTT CASSTYTGELFF
- TRBJ1-4 - TRBV19 TGTGCCAGTAGTATAGCCCCGGAGGAAAAACTGTTTTTT CASSIAPEEKLFF
- TRBJ1-3 - TRBV29-1 TGCAGCGTTTATCTTCGGACAGCCTCTGGAAACACCATATATTTT CSVYLRTASGNTIYF
- TRBJ1-2 - TRBV6-4 TGTGCCAGCAGTTATGAGGAAGGGGCTAACTATGGCTACACCTTC CASSYEEGANYGYTF
TRBD2 TRBJ2-1 - TRBV4-3 TGCGCCAGCAGCCAAGATAGCTGGGGGGGTGAGCAGTTCTTC CASSQDSWGGEQFF
- TRBJ1-6 - TRBV19 TGTGCCAGTAGTATAACTACAGGACCTTCTTCACCCCTCCACTTT CASSITTGPSSPLHF
TRBD1 TRBJ2-6 few TRBV5-1 TGCGCCAGCAGCTTGAGGGACAGGGGTGATGGTGGGGCCAACGTCCTGACTTTC CASSLRDRGDGGANVLTF
TRBD2 TRBJ2-6 - TRBV6-1 TGTGCCAGCAGTGAATGGGGACTAGCGGGAGTTCCTGGGGCCAACGTCCTGACTTTC CASSEWGLAGVPGANVLTF
TRBD1 TRBJ1-4 - TRBV2 TGTGCCAGCAGGACAGGGGGGGCAACTAATGAAAAACTGTTTTTT CASRTGGATNEKLFF
TRBD2 TRBJ2-6 - TRBV4-2 TGTGCCAGCAGCCAAGATGGGACTAGCGGTAGCTGGGGAGGGGCCAACGTCCTGACTTTC CASSQDGTSGSWGGANVLTF
TRBD1 TRBJ2-2 - TRBV6-2/TRBV6-3 TGTGCCAGCAGTACGGACAGGCTGGGGAACACCGGGGAGCTGTTTTTT CASSTDRLGNTGELFF